These 32 T cell receptor beta chains originate from one sample sequenced in a study of shared clonotypes between healthy human individuals (dated by TCRdb to 2020 to 2021). CD8 naive samples consisted of CD45RO-negative cells that were positively selected for CCR7, yielding a CD45RA+CCR7+ population without TemRA cells. To prepare the library, the immunoSEQ multiplex PCR assay was applied. The immuneACCESS repertoire file appears here via TCRdb, limited to in-frame rearrangements. These files lack a portion of the clones; in checked studies, under half of the deficit traces to unresolved V genes, and the cause of the others is not known. Here the sample has about 1.9 million clones; 93% occur a single time. Approximately 1.6% of the sample goes to the ten largest clones. Sequences were obtained from naive CD8+ T cells from PBMCs. Interpreted using the paper, the cell subset or site label stands for: CD45RA+CCR7+. The receptors derive from a man aged 18 to 29 in good health. Some clones in this sample may be carry-over from other donors' samples.

Here the CDR3 DNA reads TGTGCCCGGCGAATAGTAGGCAGGCCCTACAATGAGCAGTTCTTC. Translated: CARRIVGRPYNEQFF. This chain connects TRBV30 to TRBJ2-1; D is unresolved. The CDR3 is 15 amino acids. Germline V gene sequence: CDR1 GTSNPN, CDR2 SVGIG (reference sequence). The ends were cut back, 8 bases at V and 2 bases at J, with 19 bases in the middle.

This chain links TRBV10-3 with TRBJ1-3; D unresolved. This CDR3 has 16 amino acids. Germline assignment: CDR1 ENHRY and CDR2 SYGVKD. Trimming shortened V by 0 bases and J by 2 bases, and 11 bases separated the two germline ends. In DNA, the CDR3 is TGTGCCATCAGTGAGTCTGCGGGATTCCCTGGAAACACCATATATTTT. It encodes CAISESAGFPGNTIYF.

The chain has TRBV27 and TRBJ2-1, with D possibly being TRBD1 (5 bases). Trimming took off 8 bases at V and 7 bases at J, with 21 bases between the two ends. This CDR3 is 15 amino acids long. Germline V gene sequence: CDR1 MNHEY, CDR2 SMNVEV (reference sequence). CDR3 sequence: CASSKGLVGANEQFF. CDR3 in DNA: TGTGCCAGCTCAAAGGGTCTAGTTGGGGCAAATGAGCAGTTCTTC.

The V gene is TRBV4-3, the J gene TRBJ2-1; 10 bases align to TRBD1. Trimming removed 6 bases from V and 4 bases from J; junction bases left unmatched: 6. Germline V gives CDR1 LGHNA, CDR2 YSLEER. The CDR3 covers 15 residues. For the CDR3, the DNA is TGCGCCAGCAGACCCGGGACAGGGGATTACAATGAGCAGTTCTTC. It is translated as CASRPGTGDYNEQFF.

This clone came up once. The gene calls are TRBV4-1 and TRBJ2-7; D is unresolved. Germline V CDR1 and CDR2: MGHRA, YSYEKL. This CDR3 is built from 14 residues. Trimming cost V 4 bases and J 2 bases, with 12 bases left between them. DNA for the CDR3: TGCGCCAGCAGCCCTCTCCTGCGGACCTACGAGCAGTACTTC. The encoded protein is CASSPLLRTYEQYF.

The chain has TRBV18 and TRBJ2-2, with D possibly called TRBD1 or TRBD2 (6 bases each). V was shortened by 0 bases and J by 7 bases, with 12 bases between the two germline ends. This CDR3 has 15 amino acids. Germline V gene data show CDR1 as KGHSH and CDR2 as LQKENI. The CDR3 DNA is TGTGCCAGCTCACCACCGGAGGGGGAGTACGGGGAGCTGTTTTTT. This encodes CASSPPEGEYGELFF.

CDR3 coding DNA: TGTGCCAGCAGCGTCATGACAGGCCTCTCCTACGAGCAGTACTTC. Translation gives CASSVMTGLSYEQYF. The rearrangement uses TRBV9 and TRBJ2-7, with a weak D call TRBD1 (6 bases). Trimming removed 2 bases at V and 0 bases at J, with 12 bases between. The CDR3 spans 15 residues. From germline, CDR1 is SGDLS and CDR2 YYNGEE.

The chain couples TRBV6-1 to TRBJ1-1; D perhaps matches TRBD1 (5 bases). V was trimmed by 10 bases and J by 4 bases, leaving 22 bases between them. CDR1 and CDR2 (germline): MNHNS, SASEGT. The CDR3 sequence is 15 residues long. CDR3 DNA: TGTGCCACCCGGGGCCATGTAGGTTCAGGCACTGAAGCTTTCTTT. Protein product: CATRGHVGSGTEAFF.

This clone was seen once. The chain uses TRBV28 and TRBJ2-7; D is possibly TRBD1 (6 bases). Germline CDR1 MDHEN, CDR2 SYDVKM. Trimming took 2 bases from V and 2 from J, leaving 19 bases between them. This CDR3 region has 17 residues. CDR3: CASSLRLQGLGTYEQYF. DNA of the CDR3: TGTGCCAGCAGTTTACGCCTCCAGGGGCTAGGAACCTACGAGCAGTACTTC.

Details on this clone: Other DNA sequences in this specimen translate into the identical CDR3. The chain uses TRBV28 and TRBJ1-1; no definite D call. Trimming removed 3 bases from V and 6 bases from J, with 8 bases in between. Germline V gene lookup returns CDR1 MDHEN and CDR2 SYDVKM. This CDR3 is built from 12 residues. Written as DNA, the CDR3 is TGTGCCAGCAGTTTTGGGCAGGCTGAAGCTTTCTTT. Amino acid sequence: CASSFGQAEAFF.

This rearrangement joins TRBV27 to TRBJ2-4, with TRBD1 identical over 9 bases. Losses at the gene ends were 2 bases for V and 9 bases for J; bases not matched to a gene: 8. The length of the CDR3 is 15 residues. CDR1 and CDR2 from the germline V gene are MNHEY and SMNVEV (reference sequence). The DNA for the CDR3 is TGTGCCAGCAGTTTAGGAACAGGGGGCAGGGGCATTCAGTACTTC. This translates into CASSLGTGGRGIQYF.

This CDR3 is CASSIPGQGRDYGYTF. The DNA for the CDR3 is TGTGCCAGCAGCATCCCGGGACAGGGACGGGACTATGGCTACACCTTC. The gene calls are TRBV9 and TRBJ1-2; 9 bases align to TRBD1. Germline CDR1 SGDLS, CDR2 YYNGEE. The CDR3 length is 16 residues. V gave up 4 bases and J gave up 3 bases; unmatched junction bases: 10.

The chain employs TRBV9 and TRBJ2-1; the D gene is possibly TRBD2 (5 bases). The V end lost 0 bases, the J end lost 4 bases, and 11 bases lay between the germline ends. There are 15 residues in the CDR3. The germline V gene has CDR1 SGDLS and CDR2 YYNGEE. CDR3 sequence reads: CASSVEDFQYNEQFF. The CDR3 nucleotides read TGTGCCAGCAGCGTAGAGGACTTTCAGTACAATGAGCAGTTCTTC.

CDR3 sequence (DNA): TGTGCCAGCAGCACTCACAAGTTAGGCTACGAGCAGTACTTC. Its translation is CASSTHKLGYEQYF. The chain employs TRBV7-9 and TRBJ2-7, with D hard to call. Germline values: CDR1 SEHNR, CDR2 FQNEAQ (reference sequence). The V gene lost 5 bases and the J gene lost 3 bases, with 14 bases spanning the gap. The CDR3 loop spans 14 amino acids.

This sequence joins TRBV19 and TRBJ2-2, with D possibly being TRBD2 (6 bases). From germline, CDR1 is LNHDA and CDR2 SQIVND (reference sequence). The ends were cut back, 5 bases at V and 2 bases at J, with 15 bases in the middle. The CDR3 has 16 residues. CDR3 amino acids: CASSPWDSANTGELFF. The CDR3 coding sequence is TGTGCCAGTAGTCCCTGGGACTCCGCAAACACCGGGGAGCTGTTTTTT.

The chain is built from TRBV27 and TRBJ2-5, with 12 bases fitting TRBD1. Germline CDR1 MNHEY, CDR2 SMNVEV (reference sequence). The CDR3 has 17 amino acids. The V gene end was trimmed by 1 base and the J gene end by 7 bases; junction bases not matched to a gene: 10. The CDR3 protein is CASSLLGTGGASGTQYF. In DNA form, the CDR3 reads TGTGCCAGCAGTTTATTGGGGACAGGGGGCGCTTCGGGGACCCAGTACTTC.

The V gene is TRBV7-3, the J gene TRBJ2-3; 7 bases agree with TRBD2. The V segment lost 5 bases and the J segment 11 bases; nucleotides outside the gene matches: 16. This CDR3 comprises 15 residues. The germline V gene encodes CDR1 SGHTA and CDR2 FQGTGA. CDR3 sequence (DNA): TGTGCCAGCAGCATTCAGCGGGGCCCCGATTTGGAGCAGTATTTT. Translating gives CASSIQRGPDLEQYF.

The chain employs TRBV10-3 and TRBJ2-1; D is uncertain. Germline CDR1 ENHRY, CDR2 SYGVKD. V lost 6 bases and J 7 bases, leaving 10 bases between the germline ends. The CDR3 runs to 12 residues. The CDR3 is CAIRSSPNEQFF. The CDR3 DNA reads TGTGCCATCAGGTCATCACCGAATGAGCAGTTCTTC.

The CDR3 DNA reads as TGTGCCAGCAGCTCCGAGGACACGTCTAATGAAAAACTGTTTTTT. It specifies CASSSEDTSNEKLFF. The chain recombines TRBV11-2 with TRBJ1-4; D may be TRBD1 (5 bases). V was cut by 4 bases and J by 3 bases, with 12 bases left in between. The germline V gene encodes CDR1 SGHAT and CDR2 FQNNGV. The CDR3 extends over 15 amino acids.

The V gene is TRBV19, the J gene TRBJ2-3; TRBD2 agrees at 7 bases. Germline loops: CDR1 LNHDA, CDR2 SQIVND (reference sequence). With V trimmed by 8 bases and J by 7 bases, 6 bases remained unmatched. The CDR3 has 12 residues. The CDR3 sequence is CASVGGSNTQYF. CDR3 DNA sequence: TGTGCCAGTGTCGGGGGGTCCAATACGCAGTATTTT.

The chain carries TRBV5-4 and TRBJ1-2; 7 bases align to TRBD1. The CDR3 length is 16 residues. Germline lookup yields CDR1 SGHNT and CDR2 YYREEE (reference sequence). The junction had 9 bases not matched to a gene; V was cut back by 4 bases and J by 0 bases. The CDR3 bases are TGTGCCAGCAGCCCCGATTTAGGACAGGCTAACTATGGCTACACCTTC. Protein: CASSPDLGQANYGYTF.

The gene calls are TRBV4-1 and TRBJ2-7; 8 nucleotides align to TRBD1. Germline V gives CDR1 MGHRA, CDR2 YSYEKL. V lost 6 bases, J lost 3 bases, and 7 bases stayed unmatched. The CDR3 contains 14 residues. The CDR3 region is CASRPRDRLYEQYF. The CDR3 DNA is TGCGCCAGCAGACCCCGGGACAGGCTCTACGAGCAGTACTTC.

This chain connects TRBV11-1 to TRBJ2-5, with D possibly matching TRBD1 (6 bases). Germline assignment: CDR1 SGHAT and CDR2 FQDESV (reference sequence). The CDR3 runs to 14 residues. Deletions cut 5 bases from V and 2 bases from J, with 12 bases between. The CDR3 region is CASSPDSLQETQYF. The CDR3 DNA follows: TGTGCCAGCAGCCCGGACAGTCTTCAAGAGACCCAGTACTTC.

CDR3 DNA sequence: TGTGCCAGCAGCTTAGTGGGGGGTGGCTACACCTTC. This codes for CASSLVGGGYTF. The chain has TRBV7-8 and TRBJ1-2, with D tentatively TRBD1 (5 bases). Germline loops: CDR1 SGHVS, CDR2 FQNEAQ. Trimming left V 1 base short and J 7 bases short, with 7 bases between. The CDR3 is 12 residues long.

The CDR3 here is CASSGRGLAGYEQYF. As DNA, the CDR3 is TGTGCCAGCAGCGGTAGGGGACTAGCGGGCTACGAGCAGTACTTC. V gene TRBV7-9 combines with J gene TRBJ2-7, with 12 nucleotides matching TRBD2. Losses at the gene ends were 5 bases for V and 3 bases for J; bases not matched to a gene: 5. The V gene's germline CDR1 is SEHNR and CDR2 FQNEAQ (reference sequence). CDR3 length equals 15 residues.

This CDR3 is CASSEGNSVWWEQYF. The CDR3 DNA follows: TGTGCCAGCAGTGAAGGAAACAGCGTTTGGTGGGAGCAGTACTTC. This chain joins TRBV2 and TRBJ2-7; D is undetermined. Trimming shortened V by 1 base and J by 7 bases, and 17 bases separated the two germline ends. Germline loops: CDR1 SNHLY, CDR2 FYNNEI. The CDR3 is made up of 15 amino acids. The variable domain in full, with the rest retrieved from reference TRBV2 and TRBJ2-7, is EPEVTQTPSHQVTQMGQEVILRCVPISNHLYFYWYRQILGQKVEFLVSFYNNEISEKSEIFDDQFSVERPDGSNFTLKIRSTKLEDSAMYFCASSEGNSVWWEQYFGPGTRLTVT.

This clone has only one observation. V and J are TRBV20-1 and TRBJ2-1; D call uncertain. Germline V CDR1 and CDR2: DFQATT, SNEGSKA (reference sequence). V dropped 2 bases and J dropped 7 bases, with 6 bases sitting between them. This CDR3 spans 11 amino acids. The CDR3 bases are TGCAGTGCTAGATTACTAAATGAGCAGTTCTTC. Translation: CSARLLNEQFF.

The V and J genes are TRBV29-1 and TRBJ2-1; TRBD2 is a possible D gene (6 bases). CDR3 size: 14 residues. Per germline, CDR1 SQVTM and CDR2 ANQGSEA. With 1 base removed from V and 5 bases from J, the gap between germline ends came to 12 bases. CDR3 in DNA: TGCAGCGTTGAAGGGCTAGCGCCTGACAATGAGCAGTTCTTC. It is translated as CSVEGLAPDNEQFF.

V gene TRBV5-1 combines with J gene TRBJ2-1, with D maybe TRBD1 (6 bases). CDR1 is SGHRS, CDR2 YFSETQ, per germline. With 0 bases removed from V and 4 bases from J, the gap between germline ends came to 8 bases. The CDR3 has 14 residues. The CDR3: CASSLDRAYNEQFF. The CDR3 nucleotides read TGCGCCAGCAGCTTGGACAGGGCGTACAATGAGCAGTTCTTC.

This chain links TRBV7-9 with TRBJ2-5; 7 bases line up with TRBD2. V trimming: 5 bases; J trimming: 7 bases; junction bases outside the gene matches: 7. The CDR3 spans 13 residues. Germline V gene data show CDR1 as SEHNR and CDR2 as FQNEAQ (reference sequence). CDR3 DNA sequence: TGTGCCAGCAGCGACGGGACTAAGGGGACCCAGTACTTC. Protein product: CASSDGTKGTQYF.

The V gene is TRBV27, the J gene TRBJ2-7; no firm D call. Germline CDR1 MNHEY, CDR2 SMNVEV (reference sequence). This CDR3 region has 14 residues. Trimming took 3 bases from V and 5 from J, leaving 14 bases between them. The CDR3 is CASSFSRPSNEQYF. The CDR3 DNA is TGTGCCAGCAGTTTTAGCAGACCATCCAACGAGCAGTACTTC.

The rearrangement links TRBV27 to TRBJ2-1, with 11 bases aligning to TRBD2. There are 17 residues in the CDR3. Germline V gene lookup returns CDR1 MNHEY and CDR2 SMNVEV (reference sequence). The V gene end was trimmed by 3 bases and the J gene end by 3 bases; junction bases not matched to a gene: 7. In nucleotides, the CDR3 is TGTGCCAGCAGTTTCCCCTCACTAGCGGGAGTCTACAATGAGCAGTTCTTC. Translation: CASSFPSLAGVYNEQFF.